This T cell receptor beta chain came from a study of cytomegalovirus exposure and HLA in healthy donors. Findings and limits, study-wide: Other equally common chains were less clonally expanded than HLA-associated TCR beta chains, a later analysis showed. Researchers catalogued approximately 170 TCR beta chains as cytomegalovirus-associated.

This clone was observed a single time. The antigen is undetermined. The ends were cut back, 4 bases at V and 0 bases at J, with 8 bases in the middle. The CDR3 is made up of 14 amino acids. Germline CDR1 SGHRS, CDR2 YFSETQ. With 60 Vbeta and 13 Jbeta primers, the PCR was carried out. The repertoire was sequenced with immunoSEQ multiplex PCR; TCRdb's copy has only in-frame clones and lacks some. The profile shows 100,000 or so clones, about four fifths of them singletons. The chain links TRBV5-1 to TRBJ2-1, with unresolved D. The sequence derives from a female donor in good health and CMV-seropositive. Sequencing input: PBMCs. This chain's CDR3 is CASSAPSSYNEQFF. The CDR3, as DNA: TGCGCCAGCAGCGCTCCTAGCTCCTACAATGAGCAGTTCTTC.